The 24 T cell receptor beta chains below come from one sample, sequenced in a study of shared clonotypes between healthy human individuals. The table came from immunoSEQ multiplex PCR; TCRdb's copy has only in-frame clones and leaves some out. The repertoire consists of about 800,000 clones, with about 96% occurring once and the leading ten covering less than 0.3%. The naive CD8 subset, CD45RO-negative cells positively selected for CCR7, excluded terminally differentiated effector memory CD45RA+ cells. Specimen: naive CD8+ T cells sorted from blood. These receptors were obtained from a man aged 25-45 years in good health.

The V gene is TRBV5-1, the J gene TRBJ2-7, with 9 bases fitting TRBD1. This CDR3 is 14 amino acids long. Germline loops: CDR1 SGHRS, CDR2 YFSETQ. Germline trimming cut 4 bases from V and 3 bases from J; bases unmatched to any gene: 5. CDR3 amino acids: CASSLDRGDYEQYF. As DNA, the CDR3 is TGCGCCAGCAGCCTTGACAGGGGGGACTACGAGCAGTACTTC.

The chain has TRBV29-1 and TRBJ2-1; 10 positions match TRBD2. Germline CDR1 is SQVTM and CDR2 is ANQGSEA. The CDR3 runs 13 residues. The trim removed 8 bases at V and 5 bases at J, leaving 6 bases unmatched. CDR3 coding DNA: TGCAGCATTACTAGCGGGGAGAACAATGAGCAGTTCTTC. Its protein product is CSITSGENNEQFF.

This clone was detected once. The CDR3 region has the DNA TGTGCCAGCAGCTTAAGGACTAGCAATGAGCAGTTCTTC. It is translated as CASSLRTSNEQFF. V gene TRBV7-8 combines with J gene TRBJ2-1, with TRBD2 identical over 7 bases. There are 13 residues in the CDR3. The V and J ends lost 2 bases and 6 bases, in that order; junction bases with no gene match: 1. Germline V gene sequence: CDR1 SGHVS, CDR2 FQNEAQ.

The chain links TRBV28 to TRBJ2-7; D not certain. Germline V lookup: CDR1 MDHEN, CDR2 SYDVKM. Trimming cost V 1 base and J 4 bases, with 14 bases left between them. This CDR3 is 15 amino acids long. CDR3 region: CASSLSPTRAYEQYF. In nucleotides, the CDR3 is TGTGCCAGCAGTTTATCTCCGACTCGGGCGTACGAGCAGTACTTC.

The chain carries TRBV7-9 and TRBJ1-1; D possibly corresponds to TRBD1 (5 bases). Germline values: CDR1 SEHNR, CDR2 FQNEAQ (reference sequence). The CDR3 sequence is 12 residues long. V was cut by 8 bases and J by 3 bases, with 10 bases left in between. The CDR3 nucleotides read TGTGCCAGCTCCAGGGAGGACACTGAAGCTTTCTTT. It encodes CASSREDTEAFF. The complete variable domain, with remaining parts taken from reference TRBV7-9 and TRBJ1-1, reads DTGVSQNPRHKITKRGQNVTFRCDPISEHNRLYWYRQTLGQGPEFLTYFQNEAQLEKSRLLSDRFSAERPKGSFSTLEIQRTEQGDSAMYLCASSREDTEAFFGQGTRLTVV.

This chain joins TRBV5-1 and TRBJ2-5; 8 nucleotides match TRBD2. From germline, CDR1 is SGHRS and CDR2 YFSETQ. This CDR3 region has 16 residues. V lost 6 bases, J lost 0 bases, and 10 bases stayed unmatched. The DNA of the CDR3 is TGCGCCAGCAACCCGGGGCTAGCGGGCTACCAAGAGACCCAGTACTTC. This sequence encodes CASNPGLAGYQETQYF.

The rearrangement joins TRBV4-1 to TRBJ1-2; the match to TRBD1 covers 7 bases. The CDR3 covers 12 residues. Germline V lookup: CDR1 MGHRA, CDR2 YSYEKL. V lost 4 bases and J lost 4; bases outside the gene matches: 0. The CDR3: CASSRDSYGYTF. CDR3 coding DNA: TGCGCCAGCAGCCGGGACAGCTATGGCTACACCTTC.

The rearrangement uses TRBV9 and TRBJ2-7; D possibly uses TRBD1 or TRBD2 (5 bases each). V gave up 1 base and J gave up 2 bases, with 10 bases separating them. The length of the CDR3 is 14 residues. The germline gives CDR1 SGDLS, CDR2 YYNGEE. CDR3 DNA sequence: TGTGCCAGCAGCGTATGGGACGACACCTACGAGCAGTACTTC. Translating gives CASSVWDDTYEQYF.

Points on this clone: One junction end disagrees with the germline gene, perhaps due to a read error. CDR3 sequence: CATRRGTSGNTGETQYF. The DNA for the CDR3 is TGTGCCACCAGGAGAGGGACTAGCGGAAATACCGGAGAGACCCAGTACTTC. The V call is TRBV15, the J call TRBJ2-5; 11 bases are shared with TRBD2. The CDR3 extends over 17 amino acids. Germline lookup yields CDR1 LNHNV and CDR2 YYDKDF (reference sequence).

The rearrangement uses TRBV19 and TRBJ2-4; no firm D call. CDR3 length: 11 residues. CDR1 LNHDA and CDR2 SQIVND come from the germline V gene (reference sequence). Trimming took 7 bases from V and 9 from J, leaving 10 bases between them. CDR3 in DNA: TGTGCCAGTACAGATGGTGGCATTCAGTACTTC. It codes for CASTDGGIQYF.

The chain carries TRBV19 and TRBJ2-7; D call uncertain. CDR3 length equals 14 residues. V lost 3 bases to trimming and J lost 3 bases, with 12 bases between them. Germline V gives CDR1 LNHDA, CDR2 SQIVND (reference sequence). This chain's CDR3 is CASSIRLVDYEQYF. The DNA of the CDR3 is TGTGCCAGTAGTATCAGGCTAGTAGACTACGAGCAGTACTTC.

CDR3 in amino acids: CASSLDGGFTEAFF. DNA for the CDR3: TGCGCCAGCAGCTTGGATGGGGGCTTCACTGAAGCTTTCTTT. The chain employs TRBV5-1 and TRBJ1-1, with D possibly being TRBD1 (6 bases). CDR1 and CDR2 (germline): SGHRS, YFSETQ. The V and J ends lost 0 bases and 4 bases respectively, with 10 bases between them. The CDR3 covers 14 residues.

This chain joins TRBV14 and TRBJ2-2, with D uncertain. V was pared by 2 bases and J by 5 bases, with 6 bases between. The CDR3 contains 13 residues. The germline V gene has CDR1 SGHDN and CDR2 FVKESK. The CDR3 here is CASSQFGTGELFF. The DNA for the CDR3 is TGTGCCAGCAGCCAATTTGGGACCGGGGAGCTGTTTTTT.

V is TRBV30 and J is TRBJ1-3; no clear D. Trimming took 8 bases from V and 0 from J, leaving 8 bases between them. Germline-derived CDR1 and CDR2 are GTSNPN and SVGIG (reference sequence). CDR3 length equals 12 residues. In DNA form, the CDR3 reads TGTGCCCGAGCTGACTCTGGAAACACCATATATTTT. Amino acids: CARADSGNTIYF.

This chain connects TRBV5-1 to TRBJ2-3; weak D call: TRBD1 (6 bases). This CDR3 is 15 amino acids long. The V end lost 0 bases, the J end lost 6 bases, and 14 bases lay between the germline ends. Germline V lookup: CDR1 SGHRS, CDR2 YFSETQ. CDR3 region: CASSLGTVLGDTQYF. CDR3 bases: TGCGCCAGCAGCTTGGGGACAGTTCTGGGGGATACGCAGTATTTT.

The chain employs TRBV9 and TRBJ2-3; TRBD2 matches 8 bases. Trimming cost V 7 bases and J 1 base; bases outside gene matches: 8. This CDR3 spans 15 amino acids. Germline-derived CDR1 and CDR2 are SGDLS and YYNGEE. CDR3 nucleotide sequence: TGTGCCAGCGCCGAAGCGGGAGTCGGCACAGATACGCAGTATTTT. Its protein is CASAEAGVGTDTQYF.

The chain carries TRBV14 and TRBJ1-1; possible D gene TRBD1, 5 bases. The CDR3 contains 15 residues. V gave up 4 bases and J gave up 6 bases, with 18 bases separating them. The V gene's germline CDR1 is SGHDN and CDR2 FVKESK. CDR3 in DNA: TGTGCCAGCAGCCGTTATAGGGGCGCGGATGCTGAAGCTTTCTTT. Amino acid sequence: CASSRYRGADAEAFF.

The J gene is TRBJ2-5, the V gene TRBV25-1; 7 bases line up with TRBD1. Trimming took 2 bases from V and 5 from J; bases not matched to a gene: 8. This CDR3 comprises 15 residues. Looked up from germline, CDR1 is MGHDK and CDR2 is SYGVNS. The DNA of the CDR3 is TGTGCCAGCAGTGAACTGCGGACAGGCGGGGAGACCCAGTACTTC. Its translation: CASSELRTGGETQYF.

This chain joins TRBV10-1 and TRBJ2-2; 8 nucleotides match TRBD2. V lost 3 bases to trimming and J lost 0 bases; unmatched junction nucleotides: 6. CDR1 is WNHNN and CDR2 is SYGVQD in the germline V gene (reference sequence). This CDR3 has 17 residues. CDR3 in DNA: TGCGCCAGCAGTGACTCCCTAGCGGGCTCGAACACCGGGGAGCTGTTTTTT. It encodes CASSDSLAGSNTGELFF.

CDR3 in amino acids: CASSEGAGNTIYF. Here the CDR3 DNA reads TGTGCCAGCAGCGAGGGGGCTGGAAACACCATATATTTT. The V call is TRBV6-5, the J call TRBJ1-3; possible D gene TRBD1, 6 bases. Trimming pared 6 bases from V and 2 bases from J, leaving 8 bases between. CDR3 length equals 13 residues. Germline CDR1 and CDR2: MNHEY and SVGAGI.

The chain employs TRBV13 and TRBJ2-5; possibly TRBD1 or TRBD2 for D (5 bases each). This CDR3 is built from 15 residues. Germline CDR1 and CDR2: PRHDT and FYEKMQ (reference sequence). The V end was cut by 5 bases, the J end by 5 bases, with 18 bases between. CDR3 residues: CASSRGASSYETQYF. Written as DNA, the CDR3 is TGTGCCAGCAGCCGTGGGGCGTCTAGCTATGAGACCCAGTACTTC.

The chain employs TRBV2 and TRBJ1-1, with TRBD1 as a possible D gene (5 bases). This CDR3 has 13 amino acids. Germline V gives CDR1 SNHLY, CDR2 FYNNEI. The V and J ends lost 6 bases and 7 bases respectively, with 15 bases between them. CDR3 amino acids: CASSQGGFSEAFF. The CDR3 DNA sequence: TGTGCCAGCAGCCAGGGAGGCTTCAGTGAAGCTTTCTTT.

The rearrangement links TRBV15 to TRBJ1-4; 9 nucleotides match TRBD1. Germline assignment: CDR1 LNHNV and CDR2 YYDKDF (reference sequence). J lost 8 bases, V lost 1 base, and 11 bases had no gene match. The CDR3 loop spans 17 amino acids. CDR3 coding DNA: TGTGCCACCAGCAGAGTGAAATGGGGACAGGGATCCGAAAAACTGTTTTTT. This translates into CATSRVKWGQGSEKLFF.

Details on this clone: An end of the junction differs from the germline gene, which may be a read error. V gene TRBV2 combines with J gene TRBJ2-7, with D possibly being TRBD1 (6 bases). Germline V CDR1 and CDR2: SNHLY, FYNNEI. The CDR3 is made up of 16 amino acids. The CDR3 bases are TGTGCCAGCAGCGAAGACTGGACAGTCCCGAAGGACGAGCAGTACTTC. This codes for CASSEDWTVPKDEQYF.